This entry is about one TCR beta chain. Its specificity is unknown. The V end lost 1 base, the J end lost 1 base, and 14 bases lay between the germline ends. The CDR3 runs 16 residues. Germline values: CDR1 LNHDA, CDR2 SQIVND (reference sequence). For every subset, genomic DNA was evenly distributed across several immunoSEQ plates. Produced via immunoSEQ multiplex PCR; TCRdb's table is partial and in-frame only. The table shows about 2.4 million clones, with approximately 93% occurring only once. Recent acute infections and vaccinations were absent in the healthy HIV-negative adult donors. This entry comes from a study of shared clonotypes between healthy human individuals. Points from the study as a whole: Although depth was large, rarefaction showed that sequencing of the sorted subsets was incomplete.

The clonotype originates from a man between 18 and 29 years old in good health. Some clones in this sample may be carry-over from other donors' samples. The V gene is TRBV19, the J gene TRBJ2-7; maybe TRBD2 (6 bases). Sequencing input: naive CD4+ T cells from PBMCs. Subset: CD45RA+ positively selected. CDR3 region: CASSIGRGLTSYEQYF. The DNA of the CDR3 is TGTGCCAGTAGTATAGGGAGAGGACTAACATCCTACGAGCAGTACTTC.